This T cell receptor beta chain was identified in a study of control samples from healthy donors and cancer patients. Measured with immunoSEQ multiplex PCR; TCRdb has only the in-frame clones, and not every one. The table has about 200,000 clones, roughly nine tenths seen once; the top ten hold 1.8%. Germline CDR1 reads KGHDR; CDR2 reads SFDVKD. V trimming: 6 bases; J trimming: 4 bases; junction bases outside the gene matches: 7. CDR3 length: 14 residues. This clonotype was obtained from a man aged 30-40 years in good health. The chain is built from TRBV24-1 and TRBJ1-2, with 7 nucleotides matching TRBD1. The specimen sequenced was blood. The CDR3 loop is CATSTGVGGYGYTF. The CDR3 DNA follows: TGTGCCACCAGTACAGGGGTAGGGGGCTATGGCTACACCTTC.